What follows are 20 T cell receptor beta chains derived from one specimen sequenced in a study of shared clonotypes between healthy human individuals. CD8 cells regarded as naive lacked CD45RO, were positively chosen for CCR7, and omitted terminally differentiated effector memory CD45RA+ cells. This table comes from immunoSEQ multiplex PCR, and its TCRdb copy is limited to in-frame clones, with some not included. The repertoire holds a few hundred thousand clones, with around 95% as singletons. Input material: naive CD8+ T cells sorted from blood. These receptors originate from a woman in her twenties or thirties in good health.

In DNA form, the CDR3 reads TGCAGCGTCCCTAAGCGGGGCAATGAGCAGTTCTTC. Protein sequence: CSVPKRGNEQFF. The chain has TRBV29-1 and TRBJ2-1; 7 nucleotides align to TRBD2. The J segment lost 6 bases and the V segment lost 6 bases, leaving 5 bases of the junction unmatched. The CDR3 runs to 12 residues. The V gene's germline CDR1 is SQVTM and CDR2 ANQGSEA.

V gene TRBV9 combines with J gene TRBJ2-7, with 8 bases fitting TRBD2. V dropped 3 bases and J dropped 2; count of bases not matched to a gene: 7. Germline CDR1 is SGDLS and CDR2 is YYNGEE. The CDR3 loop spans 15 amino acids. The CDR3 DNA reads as TGTGCCAGCAGCGAAGGGACGGGGGGGACCTACGAGCAGTACTTC. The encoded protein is CASSEGTGGTYEQYF.

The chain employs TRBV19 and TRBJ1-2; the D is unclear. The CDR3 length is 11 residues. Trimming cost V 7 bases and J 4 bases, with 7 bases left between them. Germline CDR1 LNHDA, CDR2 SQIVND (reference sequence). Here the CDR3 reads CASKGLYGYTF. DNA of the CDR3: TGTGCCAGTAAAGGGCTCTATGGCTACACCTTC.

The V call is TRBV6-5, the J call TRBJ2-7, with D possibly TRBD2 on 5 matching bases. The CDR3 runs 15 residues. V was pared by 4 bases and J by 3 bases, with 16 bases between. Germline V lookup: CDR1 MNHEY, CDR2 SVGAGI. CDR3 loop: CASSSAVARNYEQYF. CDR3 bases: TGTGCCAGCAGTTCCGCGGTAGCGCGGAACTACGAGCAGTACTTC.

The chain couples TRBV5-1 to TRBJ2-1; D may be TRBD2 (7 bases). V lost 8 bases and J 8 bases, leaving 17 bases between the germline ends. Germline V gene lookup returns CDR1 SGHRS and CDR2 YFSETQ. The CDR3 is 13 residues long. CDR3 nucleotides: TGCGCCAGGGGGGCGGGAGTCGAAGATGAGCAGTTCTTC. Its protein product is CARGAGVEDEQFF.

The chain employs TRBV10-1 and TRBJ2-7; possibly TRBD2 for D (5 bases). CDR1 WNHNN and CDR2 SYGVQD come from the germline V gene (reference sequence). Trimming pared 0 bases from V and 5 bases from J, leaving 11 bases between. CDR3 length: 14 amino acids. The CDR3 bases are TGCGCCAGCAGTGAGTCGACGGGGTACAACGAGCAGTACTTC. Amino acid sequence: CASSESTGYNEQYF.

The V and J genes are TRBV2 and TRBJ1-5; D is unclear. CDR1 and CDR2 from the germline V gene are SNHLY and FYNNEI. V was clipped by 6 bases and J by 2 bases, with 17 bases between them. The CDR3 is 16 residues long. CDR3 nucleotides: TGTGCCAGCAGCGAATATCAGGAGTACGGCAATCAGCCCCAGCATTTT. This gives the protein CASSEYQEYGNQPQHF.

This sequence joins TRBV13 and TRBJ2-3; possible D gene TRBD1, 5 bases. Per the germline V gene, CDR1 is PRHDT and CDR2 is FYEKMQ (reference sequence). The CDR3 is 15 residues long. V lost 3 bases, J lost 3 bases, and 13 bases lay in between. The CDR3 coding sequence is TGTGCCAGCAGCTTCAGGGTGACGGCTACAGATACGCAGTATTTT. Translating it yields CASSFRVTATDTQYF.

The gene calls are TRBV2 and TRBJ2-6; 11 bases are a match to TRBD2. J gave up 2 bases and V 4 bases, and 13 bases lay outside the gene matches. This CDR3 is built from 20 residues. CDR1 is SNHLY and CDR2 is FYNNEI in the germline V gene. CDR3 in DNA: TGTGCCAGCAGTGCGACTAGCGGGACAGCATCAGAGGCTGGGGCCAACGTCCTGACTTTC. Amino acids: CASSATSGTASEAGANVLTF. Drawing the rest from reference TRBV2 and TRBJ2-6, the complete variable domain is EPEVTQTPSHQVTQMGQEVILRCVPISNHLYFYWYRQILGQKVEFLVSFYNNEISEKSEIFDDQFSVERPDGSNFTLKIRSTKLEDSAMYFCASSATSGTASEAGANVLTFGAGSRLTVL.

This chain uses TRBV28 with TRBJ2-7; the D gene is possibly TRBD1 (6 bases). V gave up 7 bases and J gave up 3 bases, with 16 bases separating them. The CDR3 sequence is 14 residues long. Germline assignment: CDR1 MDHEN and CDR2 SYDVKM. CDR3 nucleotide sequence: TGTGCCAGCACCCCATTGGAGACAGGCTACGAGCAGTACTTC. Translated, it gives CASTPLETGYEQYF.

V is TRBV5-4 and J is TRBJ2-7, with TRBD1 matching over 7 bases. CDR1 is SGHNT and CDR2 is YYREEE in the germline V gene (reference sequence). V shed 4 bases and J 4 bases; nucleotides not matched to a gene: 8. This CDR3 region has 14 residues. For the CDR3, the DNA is TGTGCCAGCAGCGAACAGGGGAACTTTTACGAGCAGTACTTC. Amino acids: CASSEQGNFYEQYF.

CDR3 loop: CASSHSQTGSSYEQYF. DNA for the CDR3: TGCGCCAGCAGCCACTCGCAGACAGGGAGCTCCTACGAGCAGTACTTC. The chain is built from TRBV4-1 and TRBJ2-7; TRBD1 agrees at 7 bases. The CDR3 totals 16 residues. J lost 0 bases, V lost 3 bases, and 8 bases had no gene match. The V gene's germline CDR1 is MGHRA and CDR2 YSYEKL.

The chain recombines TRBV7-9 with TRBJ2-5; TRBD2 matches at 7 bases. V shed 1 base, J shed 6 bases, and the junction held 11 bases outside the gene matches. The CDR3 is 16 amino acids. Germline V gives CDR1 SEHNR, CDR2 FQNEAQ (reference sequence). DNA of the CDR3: TGTGCCAGCAGCTTAGGTCTAGCGGAACCTGAAAAGACCCAGTACTTC. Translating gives CASSLGLAEPEKTQYF.

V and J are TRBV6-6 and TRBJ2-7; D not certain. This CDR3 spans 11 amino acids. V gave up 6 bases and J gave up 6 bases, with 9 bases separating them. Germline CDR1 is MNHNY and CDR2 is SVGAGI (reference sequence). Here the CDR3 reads CASRQGLEQYF. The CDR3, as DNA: TGTGCCAGCAGACAAGGGCTCGAGCAGTACTTC.

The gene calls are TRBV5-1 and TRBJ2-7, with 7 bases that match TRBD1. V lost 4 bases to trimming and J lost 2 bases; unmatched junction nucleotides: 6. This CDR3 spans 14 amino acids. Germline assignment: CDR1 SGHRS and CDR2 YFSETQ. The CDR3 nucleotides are TGCGCCAGCAGCCCTAGGGACAGAACCTACGAGCAGTACTTC. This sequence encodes CASSPRDRTYEQYF.

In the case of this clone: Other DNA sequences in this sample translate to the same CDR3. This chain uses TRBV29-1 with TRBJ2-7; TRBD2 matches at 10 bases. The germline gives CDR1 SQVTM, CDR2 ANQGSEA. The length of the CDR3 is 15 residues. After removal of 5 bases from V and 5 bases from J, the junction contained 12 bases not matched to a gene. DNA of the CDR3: TGCAGCGTTACGGCTAGCGGGAGTGTCTGGGACGAGCAGTACTTC. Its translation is CSVTASGSVWDEQYF.

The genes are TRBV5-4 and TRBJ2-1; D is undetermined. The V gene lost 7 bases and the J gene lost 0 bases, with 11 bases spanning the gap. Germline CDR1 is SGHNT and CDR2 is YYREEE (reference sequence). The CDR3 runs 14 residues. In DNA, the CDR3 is TGTGCCAGCCAGGACCGGTTCTCCTACAATGAGCAGTTCTTC. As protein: CASQDRFSYNEQFF.

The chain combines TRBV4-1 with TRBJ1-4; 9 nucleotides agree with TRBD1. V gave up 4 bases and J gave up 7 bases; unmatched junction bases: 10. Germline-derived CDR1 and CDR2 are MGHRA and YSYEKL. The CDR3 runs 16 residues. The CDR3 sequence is CASSRHRGQGSEKLFF. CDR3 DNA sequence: TGCGCCAGCAGCCGCCATAGGGGACAGGGCAGTGAAAAACTGTTTTTT.

The CDR3 region has the DNA TGCAGCGTTGGTTGGCGGAGGTACCAAGAGACCCAGTACTTC. This gives the protein CSVGWRRYQETQYF. This sequence joins TRBV29-1 and TRBJ2-5; maybe TRBD2 (5 bases). V was pared by 4 bases and J by 0 bases, with 12 bases between. The CDR3 consists of 14 residues. The germline V gene encodes CDR1 SQVTM and CDR2 ANQGSEA.

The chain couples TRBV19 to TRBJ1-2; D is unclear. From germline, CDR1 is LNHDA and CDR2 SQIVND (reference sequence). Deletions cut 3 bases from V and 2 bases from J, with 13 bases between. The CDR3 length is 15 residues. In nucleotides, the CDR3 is TGTGCCAGTAGTATTGGGGTCAGCCCAAACTATGGCTACACCTTC. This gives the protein CASSIGVSPNYGYTF. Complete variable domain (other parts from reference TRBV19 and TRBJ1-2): DGGITQSPKYLFRKEGQNVTLSCEQNLNHDAMYWYRQDPGQGLRLIYYSQIVNDFQKGDIAEGYSVSREKKESFPLTVTSAQKNPTAFYLCASSIGVSPNYGYTFGSGTRLTVV.